This T cell receptor beta chain stems from a study of T cell changes during pregnancy in multiple sclerosis. The junction had 2 bases not matched to a gene; V was cut back by 3 bases and J by 0 bases. Germline loops: CDR1 LNHDA, CDR2 SQIVND (reference sequence). This CDR3 contains 15 residues. The assay was immunoSEQ multiplex PCR, and TCRdb's table has in-frame clones only and misses some. The sample consists of about 60,000 clones, around 90% of them appearing once. The sample in question was peripheral blood, obtained in the third trimester of pregnancy. The chain has TRBV19 and TRBJ2-5; TRBD1 aligns across 9 bases. The sequence was obtained from a female donor in good health, enrolled as a control in a pregnancy study. The CDR3 here is CASSMGQGHQETQYF. The CDR3 coding sequence is TGTGCCAGTAGTATGGGACAGGGACACCAAGAGACCCAGTACTTC.